These 14 T cell receptor beta chains share one sample of origin, sequenced in a study of shared clonotypes between healthy human individuals (dated by TCRdb to between 2020 and 2021). Libraries were constructed by the immunoSEQ multiplex PCR assay. In TCRdb, the immuneACCESS table is reduced to in-frame sequences with V and J assigned. These tables do not hold every clone; where another copy was compared, an unresolved V gene accounts for under half, and the others remain unexplained. Present in this sample are some 1 million clones, approximately 70% of which were seen just once. 1.5% of the sample goes to the ten largest clones. The sequencing sample was made of memory CD4+ T cells sorted from blood. The intended sense of this specimen's cell subset or site label: CD45RA-negative fraction. These receptors all stem from a man aged 18 to 29 in good health.

The chain combines TRBV7-6 with TRBJ2-7; no firm D call. This CDR3 has 14 residues. CDR1 is SGHVS and CDR2 is FNYEAQ in the germline V gene. With 5 bases removed from V and 2 bases from J, the gap between germline ends came to 13 bases. CDR3 region: CASSPRDVAYEQYF. The CDR3 nucleotides read TGTGCCAGCAGCCCCAGAGACGTTGCCTACGAGCAGTACTTC.

This chain uses TRBV28 with TRBJ2-3; 14 positions agree with TRBD2. Trimming removed 1 base from V and 6 bases from J; junction bases left unmatched: 6. Germline V gene lookup returns CDR1 MDHEN and CDR2 SYDVKM. The CDR3 extends over 17 amino acids. The CDR3 bases are TGTGCCAGCAGTTTATCCGGACTAGCGGGGGGAGTGGATACGCAGTATTTT. Its protein product is CASSLSGLAGGVDTQYF.

J is TRBJ1-4 and V is TRBV27, with D perhaps TRBD1 (6 bases). The CDR3 length is 15 residues. Trimming removed 6 bases at V and 8 bases at J, with 19 bases between. Germline lookup yields CDR1 MNHEY and CDR2 SMNVEV (reference sequence). The CDR3 nucleotides are TGTGCCAGCAGAGCGAGACAGGCGTCGAGGGAAAAACTGTTTTTT. This sequence encodes CASRARQASREKLFF.

The chain couples TRBV15 to TRBJ2-3, with TRBD2 identical over 9 bases. With V trimmed by 5 bases and J by 5 bases, 17 bases remained unmatched. Germline CDR1 reads LNHNV; CDR2 reads YYDKDF (reference sequence). CDR3 length: 18 amino acids. The CDR3 region has the DNA TGTGCCACCAGCCCCCAGGGGATCGCGGGGGGGCGGGGAGATACGCAGTATTTT. It specifies CATSPQGIAGGRGDTQYF.

The chain joins TRBV4-1 to TRBJ2-4; D is unresolved. The CDR3 extends over 14 amino acids. Germline-derived CDR1 and CDR2 are MGHRA and YSYEKL. V lost 3 bases to trimming and J lost 1 base, with 7 bases between them. The CDR3 protein is CASSQPRAKNIQYF. The CDR3 DNA reads TGCGCCAGCAGCCAGCCGCGGGCCAAAAACATTCAGTACTTC.

The genes are TRBV27 and TRBJ2-7; 13 bases are shared with TRBD2. V lost 6 bases, J lost 3 bases, and 5 bases stayed unmatched. The CDR3 spans 15 residues. Germline V gene data show CDR1 as MNHEY and CDR2 as SMNVEV (reference sequence). The CDR3 bases are TGTGCCAGCAGGTACGGGACTAGCGGGGTCTACGAGCAGTACTTC. Its translation: CASRYGTSGVYEQYF.

The gene calls are TRBV10-3 and TRBJ2-1; TRBD1 matches at 7 bases. The CDR3 length is 16 residues. Germline V gives CDR1 ENHRY, CDR2 SYGVKD. Losses at the gene ends were 4 bases for V and 0 bases for J; bases not matched to a gene: 6. CDR3 bases: TGTGCCATCAGTGGGCGGACAGGCAGCTCCTACAATGAGCAGTTCTTC. It codes for CAISGRTGSSYNEQFF.

This clone was seen more than once but under ten times. The CDR3 spells CASSLGGGYEQYF. CDR3 coding DNA: TGTGCCAGCAGTCTAGGCGGGGGCTACGAGCAGTACTTC. This chain links TRBV4-2 with TRBJ2-7; 7 bases map to TRBD2. This CDR3 has 13 amino acids. The J segment lost 3 bases and the V segment lost 6 bases, leaving 5 bases of the junction unmatched. Germline lookup yields CDR1 LGHNA and CDR2 YNFKEQ.

The rearrangement joins TRBV9 to TRBJ1-4; the D gene is possibly TRBD1 (5 bases). This CDR3 contains 17 residues. V dropped 4 bases and J dropped 3 bases, with 19 bases sitting between them. Germline V gives CDR1 SGDLS, CDR2 YYNGEE. For the CDR3, the DNA is TGTGCCAGCAGCCCGACCGGGACCTCGGCGGCTAATGAAAAACTGTTTTTT. Its protein is CASSPTGTSAANEKLFF.

This clone came up once. V gene TRBV6-5 combines with J gene TRBJ1-6, with D unclear. The CDR3 length is 13 residues. With 0 bases removed from V and 13 bases from J, the gap between germline ends came to 10 bases. Germline CDR1 MNHEY, CDR2 SVGAGI. CDR3 DNA: TGTGCCAGCAGTTACTCATGGGGATCTCCCCTCCACTTT. Translating gives CASSYSWGSPLHF.

V usage is TRBV30 and J usage is TRBJ2-7; 8 bases are shared with TRBD2. Germline V gives CDR1 GTSNPN, CDR2 SVGIG (reference sequence). This CDR3 is built from 15 residues. Unmatched junction bases numbered 6, after V lost 1 base and J lost 1 base. In DNA, the CDR3 is TGTGCCTGGAGTGAAGCGGGAGTCAGTTCCTACGAGCAGTACTTC. Encoded protein: CAWSEAGVSSYEQYF.

The table lists this clone with a few counts. The CDR3 DNA is TGTGCCAGCAGCTTACTAGGTAACAATGAGCAGTTCTTC. Amino acid sequence: CASSLLGNNEQFF. This chain uses TRBV7-2 with TRBJ2-1; D is ambiguous. CDR1 SGHTA and CDR2 FQGNSA come from the germline V gene. The V and J ends lost 2 bases and 5 bases respectively, with 7 bases between them. The length of the CDR3 is 13 residues.

This sequence joins TRBV11-2 and TRBJ1-1, with D perhaps matching TRBD1 (5 bases). Deletions cut 1 base from V and 0 bases from J, with 9 bases between. This CDR3 is 15 amino acids long. Germline V gives CDR1 SGHAT, CDR2 FQNNGV. CDR3 protein: CASSLGDSMNTEAFF. The CDR3 coding sequence is TGTGCCAGCAGCTTAGGAGACAGCATGAACACTGAAGCTTTCTTT.

The chain has TRBV21-1 and TRBJ2-7; TRBD1, the D gene given by the table, was not confirmed from the DNA. TRBV21-1 is a documented pseudogene. The CDR3 length is 20 residues. The DNA for the CDR3 is TGTGCCAGCAGCATTCCCTCCGGAGTCCAGATTCTCAGGGAAGAGGTCGAGCAGTACTTC. It translates to CASSIPSGVQILREEVEQYF.